This T cell receptor beta chain was sequenced for a study of blood T cell repertoires in COVID-19. V lost 6 bases and J lost 1; bases outside the gene matches: 8. The CDR3 length is 17 residues. The germline CDR1 and CDR2 sequences are MNHEY and SVGEGT. The repertoire was sequenced with immunoSEQ multiplex PCR; TCRdb's copy has only in-frame clones and lacks some. The sample has 150,000 to 250,000 clones, roughly four fifths seen once. The chain has TRBV6-2 or TRBV6-3 and TRBJ1-5; 11 bases match TRBD1. The clonotype comes from a middle-aged man who had recovered from COVID-19. Sequencing was performed on PBMCs or T cells enriched from blood (not recorded which). In nucleotides, the CDR3 is TGTGCCAGCAGCCGGACAGGGGGCGCGGGAAGCAATCAGCCCCAGCATTTT. Translated: CASSRTGGAGSNQPQHF.